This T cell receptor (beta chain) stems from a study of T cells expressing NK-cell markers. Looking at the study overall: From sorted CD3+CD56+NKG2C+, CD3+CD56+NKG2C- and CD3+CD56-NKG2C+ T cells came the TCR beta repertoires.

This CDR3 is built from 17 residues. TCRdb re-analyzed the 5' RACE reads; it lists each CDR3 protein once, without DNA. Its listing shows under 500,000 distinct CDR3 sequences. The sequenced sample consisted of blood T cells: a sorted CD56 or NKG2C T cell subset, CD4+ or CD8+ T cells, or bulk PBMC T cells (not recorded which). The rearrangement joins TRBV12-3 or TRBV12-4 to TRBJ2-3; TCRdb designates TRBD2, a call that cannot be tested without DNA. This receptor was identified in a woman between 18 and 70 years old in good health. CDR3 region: CASIRLAGGLGTDTQYF.